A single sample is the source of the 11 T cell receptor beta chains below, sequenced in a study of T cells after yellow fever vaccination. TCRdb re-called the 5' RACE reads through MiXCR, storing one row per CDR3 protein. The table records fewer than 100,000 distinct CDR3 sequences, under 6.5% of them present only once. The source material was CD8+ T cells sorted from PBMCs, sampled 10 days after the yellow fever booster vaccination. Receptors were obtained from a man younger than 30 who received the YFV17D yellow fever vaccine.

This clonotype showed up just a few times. CDR3 sequence: CASTRLGVNYGYTF. Here the CDR3 DNA reads TGTGCCAGCACCCGACTCGGAGTGAACTATGGCTACACCTTC. V gene TRBV6-2 or TRBV6-3 combines with J gene TRBJ1-2, with D unclear. Trimming stripped 7 bases from V and 2 bases from J, with 14 bases between. The germline V gene encodes CDR1 MNHEY and CDR2 SVGEGT. This CDR3 is built from 14 residues.

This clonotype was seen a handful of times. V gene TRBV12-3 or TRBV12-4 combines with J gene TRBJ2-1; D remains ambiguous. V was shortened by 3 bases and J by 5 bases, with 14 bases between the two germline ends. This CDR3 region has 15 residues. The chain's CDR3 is CASSFGENPHNEQFF. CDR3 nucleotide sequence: TGTGCCAGCAGTTTTGGCGAAAACCCACACAATGAGCAGTTCTTC.

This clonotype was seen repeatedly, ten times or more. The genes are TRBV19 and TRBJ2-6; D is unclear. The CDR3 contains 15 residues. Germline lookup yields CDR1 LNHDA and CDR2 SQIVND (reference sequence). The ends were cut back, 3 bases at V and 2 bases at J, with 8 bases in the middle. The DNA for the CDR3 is TGTGCCAGTAGTATCAACGCGGCTGGGGCCAACGTCCTGACTTTC. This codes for CASSINAAGANVLTF.

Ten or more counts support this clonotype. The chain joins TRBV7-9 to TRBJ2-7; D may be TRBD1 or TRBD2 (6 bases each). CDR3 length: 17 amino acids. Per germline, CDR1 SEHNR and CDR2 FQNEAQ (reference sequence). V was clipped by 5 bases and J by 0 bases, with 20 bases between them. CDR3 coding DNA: TGTGCCAGCAGCCCCCCCCAGGGAGGACAGAACTCCTACGAGCAGTACGTC. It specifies CASSPPQGGQNSYEQYV.

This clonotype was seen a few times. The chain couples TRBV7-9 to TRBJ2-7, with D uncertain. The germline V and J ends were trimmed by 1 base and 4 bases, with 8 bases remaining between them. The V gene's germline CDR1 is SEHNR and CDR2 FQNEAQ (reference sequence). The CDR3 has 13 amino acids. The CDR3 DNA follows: TGTGCCAGCAGCTTAGGAGCTGGTTACGAGCAGTACGTC. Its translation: CASSLGAGYEQYV.

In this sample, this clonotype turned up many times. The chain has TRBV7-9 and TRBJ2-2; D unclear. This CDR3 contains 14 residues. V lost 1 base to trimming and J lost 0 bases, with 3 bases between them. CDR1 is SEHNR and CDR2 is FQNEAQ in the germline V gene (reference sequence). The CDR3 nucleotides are TGTGCCAGCAGCTTAGTAGCGAACACCGGGGAGCTGTTTTTT. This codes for CASSLVANTGELFF.

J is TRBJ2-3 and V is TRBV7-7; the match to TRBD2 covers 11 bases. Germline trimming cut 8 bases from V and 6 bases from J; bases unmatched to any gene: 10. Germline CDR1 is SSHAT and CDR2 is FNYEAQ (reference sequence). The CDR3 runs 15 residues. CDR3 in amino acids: CASGSLAGGEDTQYF. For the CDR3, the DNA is TGTGCCAGCGGTTCCCTAGCGGGGGGCGAGGATACGCAGTATTTT.

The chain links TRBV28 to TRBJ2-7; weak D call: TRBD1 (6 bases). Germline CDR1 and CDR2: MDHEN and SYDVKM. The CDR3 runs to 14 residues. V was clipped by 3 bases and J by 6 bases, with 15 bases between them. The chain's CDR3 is CASSFLQGSAEQYF. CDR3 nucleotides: TGTGCCAGCAGTTTCCTGCAGGGGTCAGCCGAGCAGTACTTC.

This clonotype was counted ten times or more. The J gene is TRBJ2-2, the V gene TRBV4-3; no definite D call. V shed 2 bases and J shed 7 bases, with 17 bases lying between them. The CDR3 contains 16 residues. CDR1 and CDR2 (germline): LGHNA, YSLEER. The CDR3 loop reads CASSQLVGSWYGELFF. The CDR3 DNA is TGCGCCAGCAGCCAATTGGTGGGGTCGTGGTACGGGGAGCTGTTTTTT.

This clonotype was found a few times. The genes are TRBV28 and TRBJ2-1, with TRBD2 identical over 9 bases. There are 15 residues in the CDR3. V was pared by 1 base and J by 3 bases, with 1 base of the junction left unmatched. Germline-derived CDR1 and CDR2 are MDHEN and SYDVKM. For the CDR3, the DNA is TGTGCCAGCAGTTTATCAGCGGGGGGCTACAATGAGCAGTTCTTC. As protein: CASSLSAGGYNEQFF.

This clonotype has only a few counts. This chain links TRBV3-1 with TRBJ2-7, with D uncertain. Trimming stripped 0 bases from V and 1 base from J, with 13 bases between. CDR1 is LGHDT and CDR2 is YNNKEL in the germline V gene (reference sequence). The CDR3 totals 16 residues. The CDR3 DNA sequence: TGTGCCAGCAGCCAAGATCTCCGCCGGCCTTCCTACGAGCAGTACTTC. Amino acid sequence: CASSQDLRRPSYEQYF.